These 8 T cell receptor beta chains share one sample of origin, sequenced in a study of cytomegalovirus exposure and HLA in healthy donors. Both 60 Vbeta primers and 13 Jbeta primers went into the PCR. Produced via immunoSEQ multiplex PCR; TCRdb's table is partial and in-frame only. The sample holds roughly 120,000 clones, 78% seen once. Input material: PBMCs. These receptors all stem from a middle-aged man in good health and CMV-seronegative.

The gene calls are TRBV18 and TRBJ2-3; 7 nucleotides agree with TRBD1. Germline-derived CDR1 and CDR2 are KGHSH and LQKENI. This CDR3 region has 14 residues. The V gene end was trimmed by 2 bases and the J gene end by 1 base; junction bases not matched to a gene: 0. The CDR3 sequence is CASSPDRGTDTQYF. CDR3 DNA sequence: TGTGCCAGCTCACCAGACAGGGGCACAGATACGCAGTATTTT.

This clone appeared once. The gene calls are TRBV27 and TRBJ1-1; 7 bases are shared with TRBD1. CDR3 length: 13 amino acids. The germline gives CDR1 MNHEY, CDR2 SMNVEV (reference sequence). With V trimmed by 8 bases and J by 4 bases, 7 bases remained unmatched. The CDR3 region is CASSNRGGTEAFF. CDR3 coding DNA: TGTGCCAGCTCTAACAGGGGCGGCACTGAAGCTTTCTTT.

The chain joins TRBV19 to TRBJ1-5, with 8 nucleotides matching TRBD1. Germline assignment: CDR1 LNHDA and CDR2 SQIVND (reference sequence). The CDR3 consists of 16 residues. Trimming took 4 bases from V and 11 from J; bases not matched to a gene: 16. The CDR3 sequence: CASSTRTGRGYLTQHF. CDR3 DNA: TGTGCCAGTAGTACACGGACAGGGCGTGGGTATCTTACCCAGCATTTT.

V gene TRBV4-3 combines with J gene TRBJ2-1, with D possibly being TRBD2 (6 bases). Germline V CDR1 and CDR2: LGHNA, YSLEER. V lost 8 bases and J lost 8, with 16 bases in between. This CDR3 has 13 amino acids. CDR3 residues: CASSLEGWDEQFF. CDR3 DNA: TGCGCCAGCTCCTTGGAGGGGTGGGATGAGCAGTTCTTC.

This rearrangement joins TRBV11-2 to TRBJ2-2; 8 positions match TRBD2. The V segment lost 5 bases and the J segment 0 bases; nucleotides outside the gene matches: 8. CDR3 size: 17 residues. Germline V lookup: CDR1 SGHAT, CDR2 FQNNGV. This CDR3 is CASSRRLAYTNTGELFF. CDR3 in DNA: TGTGCCAGCAGCCGGAGACTAGCGTATACGAACACCGGGGAGCTGTTTTTT.

The chain has TRBV29-1 and TRBJ2-7, with unresolved D. This CDR3 is 13 amino acids long. From germline, CDR1 is SQVTM and CDR2 ANQGSEA. V was clipped by 7 bases and J by 0 bases, with 13 bases between them. The CDR3 protein is CSAYSMSSYEQYF. CDR3 DNA: TGCAGCGCCTATTCCATGAGCTCCTACGAGCAGTACTTC.

The chain recombines TRBV5-4 with TRBJ2-7; D possibly corresponds to TRBD2 (6 bases). The germline V gene encodes CDR1 SGHNT and CDR2 YYREEE (reference sequence). The CDR3 is 14 residues long. Trimming removed 2 bases at V and 0 bases at J, with 9 bases between. The CDR3 nucleotides are TGTGCCAGCAGCTTAGGAGGGGCCTCCTACGAGCAGTACTTC. Translation: CASSLGGASYEQYF.

This clone showed up just a few times. The chain carries TRBV19 and TRBJ2-2; D may match TRBD1 or TRBD2 (6 bases each). CDR1 is LNHDA and CDR2 is SQIVND in the germline V gene (reference sequence). This CDR3 comprises 16 residues. Trimming stripped 4 bases from V and 1 base from J, with 13 bases between. CDR3 sequence: CASSREGGRNTGELFF. CDR3 coding DNA: TGTGCCAGTAGTAGAGAGGGGGGTAGGAACACCGGGGAGCTGTTTTTT.